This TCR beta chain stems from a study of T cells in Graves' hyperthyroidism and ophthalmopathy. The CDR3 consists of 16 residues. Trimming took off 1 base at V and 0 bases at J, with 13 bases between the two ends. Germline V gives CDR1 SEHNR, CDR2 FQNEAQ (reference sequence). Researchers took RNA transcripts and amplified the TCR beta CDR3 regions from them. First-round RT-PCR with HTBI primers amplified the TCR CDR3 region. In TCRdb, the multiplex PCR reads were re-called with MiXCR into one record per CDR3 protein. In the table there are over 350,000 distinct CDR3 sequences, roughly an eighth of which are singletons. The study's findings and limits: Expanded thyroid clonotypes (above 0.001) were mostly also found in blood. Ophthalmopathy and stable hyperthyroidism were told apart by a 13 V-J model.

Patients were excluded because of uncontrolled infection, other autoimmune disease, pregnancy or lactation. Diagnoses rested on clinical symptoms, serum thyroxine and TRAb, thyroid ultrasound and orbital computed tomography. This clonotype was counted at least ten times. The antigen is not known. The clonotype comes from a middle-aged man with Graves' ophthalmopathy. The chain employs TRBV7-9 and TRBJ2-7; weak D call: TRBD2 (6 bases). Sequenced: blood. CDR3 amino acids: CASSLGGRGSSYEQYF. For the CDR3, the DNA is TGTGCCAGCAGCTTAGGTGGACGGGGGAGCTCCTACGAGCAGTACTTC. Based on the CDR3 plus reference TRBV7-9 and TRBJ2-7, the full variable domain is DTGVSQNPRHKITKRGQNVTFRCDPISEHNRLYWYRQTLGQGPEFLTYFQNEAQLEKSRLLSDRFSAERPKGSFSTLEIQRTEQGDSAMYLCASSLGGRGSSYEQYFGPGTRLTVT.